This TCR beta chain emerged from a study of cytomegalovirus exposure and HLA in healthy donors. This CDR3 region has 14 residues. The germline V gene encodes CDR1 MNHNS and CDR2 SASEGT. Trimming removed 1 base at V and 7 bases at J, with 11 bases between. There are a few counts of this clone. What it binds is unknown. Primers for the PCR totalled 60 Vbeta and 13 Jbeta. Using immunoSEQ multiplex PCR, the repertoire was profiled, and TCRdb retains in-frame clones only, with some absent. In the table there are 150,000 or so clones, just under 75% of which are singletons. Whole-study findings and limits: Confirmation in vitro established that three CMV-associated chains were specific for CMV antigens. The classifier reportedly diagnosed cytomegalovirus status with high specificity and sensitivity.

Sequencing was carried out using PBMCs. This sequence joins TRBV6-1 and TRBJ2-4; tentative D call: TRBD1 (5 bases). The TCR was taken from a woman in her late teens or twenties in good health and CMV-seronegative. CDR3 region: CASSEGAGWNIQYF. CDR3 in DNA: TGTGCCAGCAGTGAAGGTGCAGGGTGGAACATTCAGTACTTC.